Sequencing of this TCR beta chain was carried out in a study of T cell changes during pregnancy in multiple sclerosis. The protocol was immunoSEQ multiplex PCR, while the TCRdb copy is restricted to in-frame clones and leaves out a portion. There are 85,000 to 90,000 clones in the sample; about 93% occur only once, and roughly 1.7% lies in the top ten. This receptor was identified in a female donor in good health, enrolled as a control in a pregnancy study. This sample comprised peripheral blood, obtained after pregnancy.

The CDR3 here is CASSLVDSSYEQYF. DNA of the CDR3: TGTGCCAGCAGCTTAGTAGACAGCTCCTACGAGCAGTACTTC. The V and J genes are TRBV7-8 and TRBJ2-7; a possible D gene is TRBD1 (5 bases). V lost 1 base to trimming and J lost 0 bases, with 7 bases between them. The CDR3 is 14 amino acids. The germline V gene has CDR1 SGHVS and CDR2 FQNEAQ.